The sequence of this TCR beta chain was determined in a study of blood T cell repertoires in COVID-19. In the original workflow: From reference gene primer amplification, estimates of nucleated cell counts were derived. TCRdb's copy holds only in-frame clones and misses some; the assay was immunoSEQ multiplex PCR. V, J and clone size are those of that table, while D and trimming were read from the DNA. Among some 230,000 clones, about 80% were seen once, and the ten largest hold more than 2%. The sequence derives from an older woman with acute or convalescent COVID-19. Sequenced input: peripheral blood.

CDR3 loop: CASSYPSGTSTDTQYF. CDR3 nucleotide sequence: TGTGCCAGCAGCTATCCGAGCGGAACTAGCACAGATACGCAGTATTTT. V and J are TRBV5-6 and TRBJ2-3, with D possibly TRBD2 on 5 matching bases. CDR1 is SGHDT and CDR2 is YYEEEE in the germline V gene. The ends were cut back, 3 bases at V and 0 bases at J, with 14 bases in the middle. The CDR3 totals 16 residues.